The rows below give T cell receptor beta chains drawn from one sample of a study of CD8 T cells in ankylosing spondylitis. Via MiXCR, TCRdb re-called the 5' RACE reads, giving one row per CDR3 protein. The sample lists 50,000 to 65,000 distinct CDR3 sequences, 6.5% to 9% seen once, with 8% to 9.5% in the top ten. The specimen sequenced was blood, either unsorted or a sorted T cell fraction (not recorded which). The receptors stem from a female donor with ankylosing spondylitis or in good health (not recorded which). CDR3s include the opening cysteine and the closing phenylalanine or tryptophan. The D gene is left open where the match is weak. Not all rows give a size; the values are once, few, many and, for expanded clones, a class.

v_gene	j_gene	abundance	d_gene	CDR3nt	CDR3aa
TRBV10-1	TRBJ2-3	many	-	TGCGCCAGCAGTCGAACAGATCCCACAGATACGCAGTATTTT	CASSRTDPTDTQYF
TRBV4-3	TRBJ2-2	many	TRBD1	TGCGCCAGCAGCCAAGTTCCGGACAGGGGTACCGGGGAGCTGTTTTTT	CASSQVPDRGTGELFF
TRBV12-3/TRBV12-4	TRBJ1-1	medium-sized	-	TGTGCCAGCAGTTTCATGAACACTGAAGCTTTCTTT	CASSFMNTEAFF
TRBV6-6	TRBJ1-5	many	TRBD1	TGTGCCAGCACCACCGGACAGGGTAACCAGCCCCAGCATTTT	CASTTGQGNQPQHF
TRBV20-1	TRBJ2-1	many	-	TGCAGTGCAAACCCCGCGACTCTCGTAGAGCAGTTCTTC	CSANPATLVEQFF
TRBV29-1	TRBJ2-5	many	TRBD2	TGCAGCGTAACATCCGGGGGGAAAGAGACCCAGTACTTC	CSVTSGGKETQYF
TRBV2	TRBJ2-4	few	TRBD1	TGTGCCAGCAGTGACCTCGGACAGGGACGGAAAAACATTCAGTACTTC	CASSDLGQGRKNIQYF
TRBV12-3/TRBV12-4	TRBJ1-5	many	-	TGTGCCAGCAGTTTAGGAGCATATCAGGGGAGAGCTCAGCCCCAGCATTTT	CASSLGAYQGRAQPQHF
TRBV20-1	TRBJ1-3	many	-	TGCAGTGCTCAAACAGGGATGGAAAACACCATATATTTT	CSAQTGMENTIYF
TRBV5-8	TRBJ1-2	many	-	TGTGCCAGCAGCCCGGACAGTGGCTATGGCTACACCTTC	CASSPDSGYGYTF
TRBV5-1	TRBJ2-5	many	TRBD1	TGCGCCAGCGCAAATAGGGAATTTGAACAGGGGGAAGAGACCCAGTACTTC	CASANREFEQGEETQYF
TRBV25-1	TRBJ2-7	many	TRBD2	TGTGCCAGCAGTGAAAGGCCGGGACTAGTACCCAAGCAGTACTTC	CASSERPGLVPKQYF
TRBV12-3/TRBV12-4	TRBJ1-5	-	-	TGTGCCAGCAGTGCCCGGGACCGCAATCAGCCCCAGCATTTT	CASSARDRNQPQHF
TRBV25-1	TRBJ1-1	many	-	TGTGCCAGCACGGACGGGTGGAACACTGAAGCTTTCTTT	CASTDGWNTEAFF
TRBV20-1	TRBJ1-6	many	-	TGCAGTGCGACCCTGGGACGCCCAAATTCACCCCTCCACTTT	CSATLGRPNSPLHF
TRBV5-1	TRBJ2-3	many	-	TGCGCCAGCAGCTCAGGACACGGGGCGAATACGCAGTATTTT	CASSSGHGANTQYF
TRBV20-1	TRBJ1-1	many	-	TGCAGTGCTAGAGGACTGACAGTGCTGAACACTGAAGCTTTCTTT	CSARGLTVLNTEAFF
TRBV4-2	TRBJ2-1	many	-	TGTGCCAGCTGTTATGACGGGAATGAGCAGTTCTTC	CASCYDGNEQFF
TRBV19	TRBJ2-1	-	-	TGTGCCAGTAGTGGGACAATCCCCAGCTCCTACAATGAGCAGTTCTTC	CASSGTIPSSYNEQFF
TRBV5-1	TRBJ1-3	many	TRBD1	TGCGCCAGCAGCTCGACAGGGTCCCCAGGAAACACCATATATTTT	CASSSTGSPGNTIYF
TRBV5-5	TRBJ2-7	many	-	TGTGCCAGCAGCTTGGGGGACAACTACGAGCAGTACTTC	CASSLGDNYEQYF
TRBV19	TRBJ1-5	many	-	TGTGCCAGTAGTATGTTCCAGGGAAATCAGCCCCAGCATTTT	CASSMFQGNQPQHF
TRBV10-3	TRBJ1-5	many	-	TGTGCCATCGGGACAACTAGCAATCAGCCCCAGCATTTT	CAIGTTSNQPQHF
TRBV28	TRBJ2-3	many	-	TGTGCCAGCAGTTTAGCTACCGCTATGGGCACAGATACGCAGTATTTT	CASSLATAMGTDTQYF
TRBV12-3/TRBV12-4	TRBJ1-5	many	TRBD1	TGTGCCAGCAGTCGGGGGGAAGGACAGGGGCATCAGCCCCAGCATTTT	CASSRGEGQGHQPQHF
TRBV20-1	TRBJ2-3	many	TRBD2	TGCAGTGCTAGACGGGCGGGGGGGACTAGCACAGATACGCAGTATTTT	CSARRAGGTSTDTQYF
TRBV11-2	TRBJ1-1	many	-	TGTGCCAGCAGCTTGGGCAATGCTCATGCTGAAGCTTTCTTT	CASSLGNAHAEAFF
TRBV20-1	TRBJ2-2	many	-	TGCAGTCCCGCGGCACCGAACACCGGGGAGCTGTTTTTT	CSPAAPNTGELFF
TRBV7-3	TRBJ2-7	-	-	TGTGCCAGCAGTGGGAGCGGGTTGAGCTCCTACGAGCAGTACTTC	CASSGSGLSSYEQYF
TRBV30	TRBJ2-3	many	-	TGTGCCTGGAGTAAAGTTTCAGATACGCAGTATTTT	CAWSKVSDTQYF
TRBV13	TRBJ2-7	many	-	TGTGCCAGCAGCTTAGTCCCCTACGAGCAGTACTTC	CASSLVPYEQYF
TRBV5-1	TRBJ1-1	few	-	TGCGCCAGCAGCTTTACAGAGAACACTGAAGCTTTCTTT	CASSFTENTEAFF
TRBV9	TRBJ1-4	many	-	TGTGCCAGCAGCGTAGACACCGGGCTTAATGAAAAACTGTTTTTT	CASSVDTGLNEKLFF
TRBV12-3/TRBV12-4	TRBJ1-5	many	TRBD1	TGTGCCAGCAGTCCAGGGGGAGGTCAGCCCCAGCATTTT	CASSPGGGQPQHF
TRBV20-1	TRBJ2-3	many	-	TGCAGTGCCCCTGACTCTGTGCTCACAGATACGCAGTATTTT	CSAPDSVLTDTQYF
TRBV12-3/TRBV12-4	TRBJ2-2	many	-	TGTGCCAGCATCCTAGCGAAGGCCGGGGAGCTGTTTTTT	CASILAKAGELFF
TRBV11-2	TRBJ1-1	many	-	TGTGCCAGCAGCTTAGGTGGCCTTTGGGAAGCTTTCTTT	CASSLGGLWEAFF
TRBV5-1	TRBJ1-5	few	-	TGCGCCAGCAGCTCCACACAGGGTCGAAGCAATCAGCCCCAGCATTTT	CASSSTQGRSNQPQHF